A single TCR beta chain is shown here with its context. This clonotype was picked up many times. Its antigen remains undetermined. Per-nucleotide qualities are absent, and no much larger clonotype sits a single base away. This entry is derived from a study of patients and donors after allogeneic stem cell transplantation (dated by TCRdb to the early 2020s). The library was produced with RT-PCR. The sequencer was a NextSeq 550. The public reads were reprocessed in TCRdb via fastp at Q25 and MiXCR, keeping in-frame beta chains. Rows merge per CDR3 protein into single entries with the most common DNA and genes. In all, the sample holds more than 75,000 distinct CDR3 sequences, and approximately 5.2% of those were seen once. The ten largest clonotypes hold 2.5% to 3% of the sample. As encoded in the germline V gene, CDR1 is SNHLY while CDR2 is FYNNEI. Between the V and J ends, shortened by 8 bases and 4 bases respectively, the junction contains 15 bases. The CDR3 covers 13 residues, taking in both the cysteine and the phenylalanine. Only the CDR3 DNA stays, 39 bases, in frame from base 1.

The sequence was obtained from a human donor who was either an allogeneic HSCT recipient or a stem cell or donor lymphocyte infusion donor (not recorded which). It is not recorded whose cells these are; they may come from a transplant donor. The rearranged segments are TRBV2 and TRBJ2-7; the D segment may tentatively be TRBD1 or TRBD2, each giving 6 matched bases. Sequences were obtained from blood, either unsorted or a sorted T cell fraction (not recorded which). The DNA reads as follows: TGTGCCAGCGATAAAGGAGGGGGTTACGAGCAGTACTTC. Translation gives CASDKGGGYEQYF. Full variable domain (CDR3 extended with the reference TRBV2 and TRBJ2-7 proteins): EPEVTQTPSHQVTQMGQEVILRCVPISNHLYFYWYRQILGQKVEFLVSFYNNEISEKSEIFDDQFSVERPDGSNFTLKIRSTKLEDSAMYFCASDKGGGYEQYFGPGTRLTVT.